This T cell receptor (beta chain) came from a study of cytomegalovirus exposure and HLA in healthy donors. Study in general: The 550 to 700 first-cohort repertoires and the 120 or so validation repertoires shared the same platform, a later analysis reported. Study-wide points: The study listed 150 to 200 cytomegalovirus-associated TCR beta chains. Diagnosis of cytomegalovirus status made by the classifier reportedly showed high specificity and sensitivity.

Per germline, CDR1 MNHEY and CDR2 SMNVEV (reference sequence). The CDR3 length is 14 residues. Unmatched junction bases numbered 5, after V lost 5 bases and J lost 6 bases. This clone has only one observation. No antigen is known for it. Libraries were prepared by immunoSEQ multiplex PCR; TCRdb keeps only in-frame clonotypes and omits some of them. The sample yields roughly 110,000 clones, around 90% seen once. The TCR originated in a woman aged 18-29 years in good health and CMV-seropositive. Input material: PBMCs. The rearrangement joins TRBV27 to TRBJ1-5, with 9 bases that match TRBD1. The CDR3: CASSMGQGAQPQHF. The CDR3 region has the DNA TGTGCCAGCAGTATGGGACAGGGAGCTCAGCCCCAGCATTTT.